This T cell receptor (beta chain) emerged from a study of shared clonotypes between healthy human individuals. Overall study findings and caveats: The represented genetic and exposure-history diversity was limited by the small number of donors. Among non-shared clonotypes, generation probabilities were lower than among those shared by all four donors.

Profiled with immunoSEQ multiplex PCR; TCRdb holds only in-frame clones, not every one. The sample contains 600,000 to 750,000 clones, around 72% of which appear only once. Concerning this clone: Antigen: not known.

CDR1 is SGHTA and CDR2 is FQGNSA in the germline V gene. V shed 5 bases and J shed 3 bases, with 19 bases lying between them. There are 16 residues in the CDR3. The chain employs TRBV7-2 and TRBJ1-1; D unresolved. Sequenced: memory CD4+ T cells sorted from blood. Subset: CD45RA-negative fraction. The clonotype was recovered from a woman aged 30 to 39 in good health. CDR3 region: CASSPVGRVGDTEAFF. In DNA, the CDR3 is TGTGCCAGCAGCCCGGTTGGACGCGTGGGAGACACTGAAGCTTTCTTT.